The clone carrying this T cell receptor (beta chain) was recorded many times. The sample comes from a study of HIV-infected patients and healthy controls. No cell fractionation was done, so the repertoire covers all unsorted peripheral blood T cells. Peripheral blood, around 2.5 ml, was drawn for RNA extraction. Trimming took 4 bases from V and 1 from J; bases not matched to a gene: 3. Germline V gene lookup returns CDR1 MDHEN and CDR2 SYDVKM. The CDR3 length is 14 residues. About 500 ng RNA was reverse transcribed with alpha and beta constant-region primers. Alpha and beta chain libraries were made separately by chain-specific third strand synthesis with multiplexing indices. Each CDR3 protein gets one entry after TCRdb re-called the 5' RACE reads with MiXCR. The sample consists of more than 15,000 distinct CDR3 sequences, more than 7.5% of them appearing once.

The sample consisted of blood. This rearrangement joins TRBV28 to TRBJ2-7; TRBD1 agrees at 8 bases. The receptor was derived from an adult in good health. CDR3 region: CASSSNRGSYEQYF. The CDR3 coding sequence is TGTGCCAGCAGTTCCAACAGGGGGTCCTACGAGCAGTACTTC.